The entry below describes one T cell receptor (beta chain). Profiled with immunoSEQ multiplex PCR; TCRdb holds only in-frame clones, not every one. The sample records more than 55,000 clones, 70% to 85% being singletons. J was trimmed by 4 bases and V by 4 bases; bases with no gene match: 13. Looked up from germline, CDR1 is SGHKS and CDR2 is YYEKEE (reference sequence). The length of the CDR3 is 17 residues. This record belongs to a study of blood T cell repertoires in COVID-19. The overall study: PBMCs, B-cell-depleted T cells, or T cells provided the cDNA or gDNA that made up the material.

This chain uses TRBV5-5 with TRBJ2-2, with 7 bases fitting TRBD1. The source is a human donor in a cohort sampled during active COVID-19. The sample was peripheral blood. CDR3 DNA sequence: TGTGCCAGCAGCGGGAAGGGACAGTCAATACTCACCGGGGAGCTGTTTTTT. This gives the protein CASSGKGQSILTGELFF.